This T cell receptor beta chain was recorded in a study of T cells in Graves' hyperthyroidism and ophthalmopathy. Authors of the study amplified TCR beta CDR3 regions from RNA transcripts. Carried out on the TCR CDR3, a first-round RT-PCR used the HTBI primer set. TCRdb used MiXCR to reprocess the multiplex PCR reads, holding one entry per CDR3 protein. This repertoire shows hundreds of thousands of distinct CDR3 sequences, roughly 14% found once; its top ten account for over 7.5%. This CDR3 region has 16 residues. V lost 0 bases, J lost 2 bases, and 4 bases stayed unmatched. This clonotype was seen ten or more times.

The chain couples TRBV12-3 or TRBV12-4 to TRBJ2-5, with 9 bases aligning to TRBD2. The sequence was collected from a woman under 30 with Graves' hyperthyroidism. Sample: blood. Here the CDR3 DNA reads TGTGCCAGCAGTTTAGCGGGTAGCGGGAGACAAGAGACCCAGTACTTC. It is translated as CASSLAGSGRQETQYF.